This TCR beta chain was recorded in a study of identical twins. The table lists this clonotype with a few counts. What it recognizes is unknown. With template switching, a universal primer site was added, and the cDNA carried unique molecular identifiers. Each CDR3 protein is one row after TCRdb ran MiXCR on the 5' RACE reads. The sample records just under 550,000 distinct CDR3 sequences, 13% to 15% being singletons. The CDR3 extends over 13 amino acids. V was trimmed by 4 bases and J by 3 bases, leaving 11 bases between them. CDR1 is SGHNT and CDR2 is YYREEE in the germline V gene (reference sequence). Overall study results and limits: Zero-insertion analyses might be partly confounded by invariant T cells like MAIT and iNKT. Whereas memory repertoires showed no such difference, abundant cord blood beta clonotypes carried fewer insertions. Models, which agreed with sharing between unrelated individuals, nonetheless underestimated the out-of-frame TCR alpha sharing seen in monozygotic twins.

Separately, the same data were catalogued under a study of yellow fever vaccine responses in identical twins.

The source of this sequence is a woman under 30 in good health. Specimen: CD4+ T cells sorted from blood. The chain has TRBV5-4 and TRBJ2-7; D possibly uses TRBD1 or TRBD2 (5 bases each). The CDR3 spells CASSRDPDYEQYF. CDR3 in DNA: TGTGCCAGCAGCCGGGACCCAGACTACGAGCAGTACTTC.